This T cell receptor (beta chain) was identified in a study of control samples from healthy donors and cancer patients. The protocol was immunoSEQ multiplex PCR, while the TCRdb copy is restricted to in-frame clones and leaves out a portion. Of 85,000 to 90,000 clones in the sample, around nine tenths were seen once. Germline values: CDR1 SNHLY, CDR2 FYNNEI. This CDR3 spans 12 amino acids. The germline V and J ends were trimmed by 8 bases and 3 bases, with 8 bases remaining between them. The sequence came from a young man in good health. The specimen was blood. The gene calls are TRBV2 and TRBJ1-3; D remains ambiguous. This CDR3 is CASYYSGNTIYF. In nucleotides, the CDR3 is TGTGCCAGCTACTACAGTGGAAACACCATATATTTT.